Each of the 2 T cell receptor beta chains below was sequenced from the same sample in a study of CD8+ T cells in alopecia areata. Extraction and reverse transcription of RNA yielded cDNA as the sequencing template. This table comes from immunoSEQ multiplex PCR, and its TCRdb copy is limited to in-frame clones, with some not included. The sample gives 150,000 to 200,000 clones, about 65% of which show up once; approximately 1.3% is in the top ten. Treatment: oral pan-JAK inhibitor, 5-10 mg twice daily. Material: CD4+ T cells sorted from blood, obtained at week 49, from a patient treated with tofacitinib. The receptors shown here come from a human donor with alopecia areata.

This sequence joins TRBV30 and TRBJ2-1, with TRBD2 matching over 9 bases. There are 13 residues in the CDR3. CDR1 is GTSNPN, CDR2 SVGIG, per germline (reference sequence). V lost 7 bases to trimming and J lost 7 bases; unmatched junction nucleotides: 8. The CDR3 DNA sequence: TGTGCCTTAGAATCTAGCGGGGCAAATGAGCAGTTCTTC. This codes for CALESSGANEQFF. Full variable domain (rest looked up from reference TRBV30 and TRBJ2-1): SQTIHQWPATLVQPVGSPLSLECTVEGTSNPNLYWYRQAAGRGLQLLFYSVGIGQISSEVPQNLSASRPQDRQFILSSKKLLLSDSGFYLCALESSGANEQFFGPGTRLTVL.

The rearrangement uses TRBV7-2 and TRBJ1-2; tentatively, D is TRBD1 (5 bases). V was shortened by 1 base and J by 8 bases, with 14 bases between the two germline ends. The germline V gene has CDR1 SGHTA and CDR2 FQGNSA. The CDR3 length is 14 residues. CDR3 in DNA: TGTGCCAGCAGCTTAGTCGGTCAGGGTCAGGGCTACACCTTC. This gives the protein CASSLVGQGQGYTF.